This T cell receptor (beta chain) was identified during a study of vaccination effects on CD4 cells after COVID-19 (dated by TCRdb to 2022 to 2024). Broadly, across the study: Across the study, the median time from the second dose to post-vaccine sampling was 72 days (range 14 to 241). The Oncomine TCR Beta short-read assay on an Illumina iSeq 100 was used to sequence cultures from other donors in the study. A total of 10 COVID-19 convalescent patients and a handful of SARS-CoV-2-naive healthy vaccine recipients were included in the full study. SARS-CoV-2 spike-specific CD4+ TCR repertoires were compared before and after mRNA vaccination in COVID-19 convalescent patients and in infection-naive vaccine recipients.

The investigation overall reported the following: Among healthy vaccine recipients, nearly all vaccine-induced clones were SARS-CoV-2 mono-reactive, and only 1 of 255 was cross-reactive with common cold coronaviruses. Clones induced by infection and clones induced by vaccination both contracted markedly at late timepoints after vaccination, which fits with T cell responses waning over time. Limitations of the study were the small number of convalescent patients and the absence of early post-infection timepoints.

Per the germline V gene, SNHLY is the CDR1 and FYNNEI is the CDR2. Relative to germline, V is 4 bases shorter and J is 2 bases shorter, with 9 bases between their ends. The CDR3 holds 13 amino acids from the cysteine to the phenylalanine. Of all the DNA, just the CDR3 is kept, 39 bases in frame from base 1. Concerning this clone itself: Its binding antigen is unknown. Qualities for individual bases were not recorded, and no much larger clone is one base off.

The ViraFEST assay stimulated PBMC with viral peptide pools and then used TCR sequencing to identify antigen-specific CD4+ T cell clonotypes by expansion. After less than 13 days of culture, CD4+ T cells were isolated with the EasySep CD4+ T cell isolation kit. Participants received two doses of either the BNT162b2 or the mRNA-1273 mRNA SARS-CoV-2 vaccine. None of the healthy vaccine recipients had a prior SARS-CoV-2 infection, which was confirmed by nucleocapsid antibody tests that came back negative both before and after vaccination. Each well held more than 1.5 million PBMC cultured in IMDM containing roughly 5.1% human AB serum, about 10 IU/ml IL-2 and gentamicin, along with around 9.4 ug/ml peptides. Half of the culture medium was replaced with fresh IL-2-containing medium on days 3 and 7. Each peptide stimulation condition was cultured in triplicate wells unless otherwise noted. PBMC were separated from whole blood using Ficoll-Paque Plus gradient centrifugation and were then either cryopreserved at -140C or used fresh. Overlapping peptide pools spanned the spike proteins of SARS-CoV-2 and the common cold coronaviruses HCoV-NL63, HCoV-OC43 and HCoV-229E. The QIAamp micro DNA kit was used to extract genomic DNA from the cultured CD4+ T cells.

Receptors were amplified or captured by the immunoSEQ multiplex PCR assay. TCR beta CDR3 sequencing was performed on DNA from the cultured, isolated CD4+ T cells. The paper's data handling went like this. Non-productive TCR sequences were removed, reads were trimmed to the CDR3 region, and CDR3s of at least 7 amino acids were retained. Antigen-specific clonotypes were identified using the MANAFEST web app by comparison of expansion in peptide wells against reference cultures. To be called positive, a clone needed expansion at FDR<0.05 compared with the reference and with all other wells, an odds ratio greater than 5, and a frequency greater than 0.1% in two replicate wells. A clonotype was called cross-reactive if it was significantly expanded both in SARS-CoV-2 spike wells and in at least one common cold coronavirus spike condition. Levenshtein distance calculated with the stringdist R package was used to assess CDR3 similarity, and unrooted trees were constructed with ape in R 3.6.1. Held by TCRdb, this immuneACCESS table contains in-frame sequences only and omits some clones. Under half of the omission traces to an unresolved V gene where checked; the cause of the rest is unknown. V and J calls and clone size are those listed in that table; D and trimming were worked out from the DNA. The sample data list roughly 25,000 clones, and 70% to 75% of these were observed just once. The ten largest account for 6.5% to 10% of the sample.

The sequence is built from TRBV2 and TRBJ2-7; no D gene call is confident. The sequence derives from a human donor who received a COVID-19 vaccine. Source: CD4+ T cells from PBMCs cultured with SARS-CoV-2 spike peptides, taken after COVID-19 vaccination. This specimen's cell subset or site label, per the study, means: SARS-CoV-2 spike overlapping peptide pool stimulation. The bases are TGTGCCAGCAGTGTTGGGGAACCCTACGAGCAGTACTTC. Translation gives CASSVGEPYEQYF.